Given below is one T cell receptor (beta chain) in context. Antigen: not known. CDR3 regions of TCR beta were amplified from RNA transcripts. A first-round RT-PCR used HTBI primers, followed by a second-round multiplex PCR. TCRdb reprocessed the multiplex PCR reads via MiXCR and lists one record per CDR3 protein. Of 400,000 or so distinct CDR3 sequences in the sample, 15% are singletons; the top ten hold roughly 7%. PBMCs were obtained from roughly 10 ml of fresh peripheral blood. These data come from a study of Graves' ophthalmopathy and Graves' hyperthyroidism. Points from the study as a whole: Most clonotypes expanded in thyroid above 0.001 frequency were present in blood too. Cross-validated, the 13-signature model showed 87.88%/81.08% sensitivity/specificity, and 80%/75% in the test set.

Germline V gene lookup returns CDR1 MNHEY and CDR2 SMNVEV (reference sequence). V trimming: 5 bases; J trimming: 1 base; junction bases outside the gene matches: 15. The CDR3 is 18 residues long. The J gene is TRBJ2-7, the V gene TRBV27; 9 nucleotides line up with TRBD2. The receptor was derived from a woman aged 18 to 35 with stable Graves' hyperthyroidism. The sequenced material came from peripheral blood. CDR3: CASSHSSGERIKSYEQYF. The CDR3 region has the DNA TGTGCCAGCAGTCACTCTAGCGGGGAGAGGATCAAATCCTACGAGCAGTACTTC.